The 27 T cell receptor beta chains in this list originate from one sample, sequenced in a study of T cells in Graves' hyperthyroidism and ophthalmopathy. TCR beta CDR3 sequences were amplified from RNA transcripts. A set of HTBI primers served as the primers for a first-round RT-PCR of the TCR CDR3. TCRdb used MiXCR to reprocess the multiplex PCR reads, holding one entry per CDR3 protein. The sample holds 350,000 to 450,000 distinct CDR3 sequences, more than 13% seen once. What was sequenced was blood. The receptors were gathered from a man in his fifties with Graves' ophthalmopathy.

The chain carries TRBV19 and TRBJ2-1; D remains ambiguous. The CDR3 has 14 residues. Trimming cost V 5 bases and J 9 bases, with 17 bases left between them. The germline CDR1 and CDR2 sequences are LNHDA and SQIVND (reference sequence). CDR3 loop: CASSPARLLGEQFF. The CDR3 bases are TGTGCCAGTAGTCCCGCTCGCCTCTTGGGTGAGCAGTTCTTC.

The sample holds many counts of this clonotype. The CDR3 sequence is CASSFTSGTDTQYF. For the CDR3, the DNA is TGTGCCAGCAGTTTCACTAGCGGGACAGATACGCAGTATTTT. The chain is built from TRBV12-3 or TRBV12-4 and TRBJ2-3, with TRBD2 identical over 9 bases. CDR3 length: 14 residues. The V and J ends lost 3 bases and 3 bases, in that order; junction bases with no gene match: 1.

This clonotype came up many times. The V gene is TRBV6-5, the J gene TRBJ1-1; no clear D. Germline V gene data show CDR1 as MNHEY and CDR2 as SVGAGI. There are 13 residues in the CDR3. Trimming removed 2 bases from V and 5 bases from J, with 9 bases in between. The chain's CDR3 is CASSYDRVTEAFF. The CDR3 DNA follows: TGTGCCAGCAGTTACGACCGGGTAACTGAAGCTTTCTTT.

This clonotype occurred a few times. The chain recombines TRBV5-1 with TRBJ2-1; TRBD1 matches at 7 bases. The CDR3 length is 14 residues. Germline V lookup: CDR1 SGHRS, CDR2 YFSETQ. V lost 6 bases, J lost 5 bases, and 8 bases stayed unmatched. DNA for the CDR3: TGCGCCAGCACGAGACAGGGTACCCACAATGAGCAGTTCTTC. It encodes CASTRQGTHNEQFF.

This clonotype has only a few counts. The genes are TRBV5-1 and TRBJ2-3; no reliable D call. The germline gives CDR1 SGHRS, CDR2 YFSETQ. Trimming took 3 bases from V and 0 from J, leaving 2 bases between them. The CDR3 is 12 residues long. In DNA form, the CDR3 reads TGCGCCAGCAGCTGGAGCACAGATACGCAGTATTTT. This codes for CASSWSTDTQYF.

This clonotype was recorded many times. The chain is built from TRBV30 and TRBJ1-1, with TRBD1 identical over 7 bases. Germline V gene sequence: CDR1 GTSNPN, CDR2 SVGIG (reference sequence). The CDR3 extends over 15 amino acids. With V trimmed by 1 base and J by 1 base, 6 bases remained unmatched. CDR3 protein: CAWSGQGGSNTEAFF. CDR3 in DNA: TGTGCCTGGAGTGGACAGGGAGGTTCGAACACTGAAGCTTTCTTT. Together with reference TRBV30 and TRBJ1-1, the CDR3 gives the full variable domain: SQTIHQWPATLVQPVGSPLSLECTVEGTSNPNLYWYRQAAGRGLQLLFYSVGIGQISSEVPQNLSASRPQDRQFILSSKKLLLSDSGFYLCAWSGQGGSNTEAFFGQGTRLTVV.

This clonotype was counted ten times or more. The chain has TRBV20-1 and TRBJ1-1; D is unclear. The CDR3 runs 12 residues. With 3 bases removed from V and 1 base from J, the gap between germline ends came to 6 bases. Looked up from germline, CDR1 is DFQATT and CDR2 is SNEGSKA (reference sequence). The CDR3 region has the DNA TGCAGTGCTAGTAGACCGAACACTGAAGCTTTCTTT. This translates into CSASRPNTEAFF.

Details on this clonotype: A much larger clonotype is one base distant, so this may be a read error. The gene calls are TRBV28 and TRBJ1-2; D uncertain. The CDR3 is 12 amino acids. Deletions cut 9 bases from V and 4 bases from J, with 12 bases between. Germline loops: CDR1 MDHEN, CDR2 SYDVKM. CDR3 loop: CASMTKSYGYTF. As DNA, the CDR3 is TGTGCCAGTATGACGAAAAGCTATGGCTACACCTTC.

This clonotype has only a few counts. V is TRBV6-1 and J is TRBJ2-5; the D gene could be TRBD1 or TRBD2 (5 bases each). V was cut by 7 bases and J by 1 base, with 13 bases left in between. This CDR3 is 14 amino acids long. Germline lookup yields CDR1 MNHNS and CDR2 SASEGT. The DNA for the CDR3 is TGTGCCAGCACCGGGGCCCGGCCCCAAGAGACCCAGTACTTC. This gives the protein CASTGARPQETQYF.

This clonotype appeared a few times. The chain combines TRBV5-1 with TRBJ2-1, with D perhaps TRBD2 (6 bases). The CDR3 consists of 16 residues. V shed 5 bases and J shed 0 bases, with 15 bases lying between them. Germline V gene data show CDR1 as SGHRS and CDR2 as YFSETQ. The CDR3 DNA reads as TGCGCCAGCAGGGGGAGGCAGGAGAGCTCCTACAATGAGCAGTTCTTC. Protein: CASRGRQESSYNEQFF. The full variable domain, with the rest looked up from reference TRBV5-1 and TRBJ2-1, is KAGVTQTPRYLIKTRGQQVTLSCSPISGHRSVSWYQQTPGQGLQFLFEYFSETQRNKGNFPGRFSGRQFSNSRSEMNVSTLELGDSALYLCASRGRQESSYNEQFFGPGTRLTVL.

Many counts were recorded for this clonotype. V usage is TRBV5-1 and J usage is TRBJ2-3; no firm D call. V was shortened by 1 base and J by 0 bases, with 12 bases between the two germline ends. The germline V gene encodes CDR1 SGHRS and CDR2 YFSETQ. The CDR3 totals 16 residues. The CDR3 protein is CASSLFGRRSTDTQYF. In DNA form, the CDR3 reads TGCGCCAGCAGCTTGTTTGGGCGACGAAGCACAGATACGCAGTATTTT.

In this sample, this clonotype turned up a few times. The chain links TRBV6-9 to TRBJ2-4; possibly TRBD2 for D (6 bases). The length of the CDR3 is 16 residues. In germline, CDR1 is MNHGY, CDR2 SVAAGI. The germline V and J ends were trimmed by 8 bases and 1 base, with 18 bases remaining between them. CDR3 sequence (DNA): TGTGCCAGCGTGGGAGGTATTGGGGGGGCCAAAAACATTCAGTACTTC. It specifies CASVGGIGGAKNIQYF.

This clonotype was counted ten times or more. This chain connects TRBV9 to TRBJ2-1; possible D gene TRBD2, 5 bases. In germline, CDR1 is SGDLS, CDR2 YYNGEE. V lost 0 bases and J 9 bases, leaving 13 bases between the germline ends. There are 14 residues in the CDR3. The chain's CDR3 is CASSVVGSGAEQFF. The CDR3 DNA reads TGTGCCAGCAGCGTAGTTGGGAGTGGCGCTGAGCAGTTCTTC.

This clonotype was counted once. This may be a read error: a much more frequent sequence differs by one nucleotide. The CDR3 is CASSLRTGLGTEAFF. In nucleotides, the CDR3 is TGTGCCAGCAGCCTAAGGACAGGCTTGGGGACTGAAGCTTTCTTT. The chain employs TRBV11-3 and TRBJ1-1; 7 nucleotides align to TRBD1. The germline V gene has CDR1 SGHNT and CDR2 YENEEA. The CDR3 contains 15 residues. With 5 bases clipped from V and 5 bases from J, the junction kept 11 bases outside the gene matches.

This clonotype appeared many times. The J gene is TRBJ1-3, the V gene TRBV10-3; tentatively, D is TRBD1 (6 bases). The CDR3 is made up of 11 amino acids. Between the trimmed V and J ends, which lost 11 bases and 8 bases, there was a span of 13 bases. The germline V gene encodes CDR1 ENHRY and CDR2 SYGVKD. CDR3 in DNA: TGTGCCTGTCAAAGGGGGGACACCATATATTTT. Protein product: CACQRGDTIYF.

This clonotype has at least ten counts. J is TRBJ2-7 and V is TRBV14, with 9 bases identical to TRBD1. The trim removed 0 bases at V and 5 bases at J, leaving 8 bases unmatched. Germline V lookup: CDR1 SGHDN, CDR2 FVKESK. The CDR3 loop spans 16 amino acids. As DNA, the CDR3 is TGTGCCAGCAGCCAAGAAGGTAGGACAGGGGTGCACGAGCAGTACTTC. Translated, it gives CASSQEGRTGVHEQYF.

This clonotype was found many times. The chain couples TRBV6-2 or TRBV6-3 to TRBJ2-3; D uncertain. The CDR3 consists of 14 residues. Trimming stripped 10 bases from V and 0 bases from J, with 14 bases between. Germline V gives CDR1 MNHEY, CDR2 SVGEGT. The CDR3 spells CATKDGGSTDTQYF. DNA for the CDR3: TGTGCCACCAAAGACGGCGGAAGCACAGATACGCAGTATTTT.

There are a few counts of this clonotype. J is TRBJ2-1 and V is TRBV6-1, with a tentative D call TRBD1 (5 bases). Germline V gene data show CDR1 as MNHNS and CDR2 as SASEGT. V was shortened by 0 bases and J by 1 base, with 13 bases between the two germline ends. The CDR3 sequence is 17 residues long. For the CDR3, the DNA is TGTGCCAGCAGTGAAGCGGTTGGGGCAGTGTCCTACAATGAGCAGTTCTTC. It encodes CASSEAVGAVSYNEQFF.

This clonotype was seen repeatedly, ten times or more. This chain links TRBV20-1 with TRBJ2-3, with D unresolved. V was pared by 2 bases and J by 4 bases, with 7 bases between. CDR3 length equals 12 residues. In germline, CDR1 is DFQATT, CDR2 SNEGSKA (reference sequence). The DNA for the CDR3 is TGCAGTGCTAGATCTGTGGCAGATACGCAGTATTTT. It specifies CSARSVADTQYF.

V gene TRBV7-9 combines with J gene TRBJ1-4; D call uncertain. This CDR3 contains 14 residues. Germline V gene data show CDR1 as SEHNR and CDR2 as FQNEAQ (reference sequence). V shed 1 base and J shed 7 bases, with 10 bases lying between them. CDR3 protein: CASSLGQAVEKLFF. The DNA of the CDR3 is TGTGCCAGCAGCTTAGGTCAAGCCGTTGAAAAACTGTTTTTT.

This clonotype was counted only a few times. V is TRBV20-1 and J is TRBJ2-2, with 10 bases that match TRBD2. Germline CDR1 is DFQATT and CDR2 is SNEGSKA (reference sequence). CDR3 length equals 14 residues. The J segment lost 7 bases and the V segment lost 5 bases, leaving 7 bases of the junction unmatched. The CDR3 loop is CSAQREGPVGELFF. CDR3 in DNA: TGCAGTGCTCAGCGGGAGGGCCCGGTCGGGGAGCTGTTTTTT.

This clonotype was detected many times. This chain uses TRBV12-3 or TRBV12-4 with TRBJ2-1; D tentatively fits TRBD1 or TRBD2 (5 bases each). Deletions cut 1 base from V and 5 bases from J, with 12 bases between. The CDR3 totals 15 residues. The CDR3 region is CASSLGSGTNNEQFF. The CDR3 bases are TGTGCCAGCAGTTTAGGGTCGGGGACCAACAATGAGCAGTTCTTC.

Many counts were recorded for this clonotype. This chain joins TRBV12-3 or TRBV12-4 and TRBJ2-1, with 9 bases that match TRBD1. V trimming: 5 bases; J trimming: 4 bases; junction bases outside the gene matches: 6. The CDR3 is made up of 15 amino acids. The CDR3 DNA is TGTGCCAGCAGTACGGACAGGGGACTATACAATGAGCAGTTCTTC. This encodes CASSTDRGLYNEQFF.

This clonotype was found many times. The chain links TRBV28 to TRBJ1-3, with TRBD1 as a possible D gene (6 bases). V was cut by 8 bases and J by 0 bases, with 17 bases left in between. The CDR3 extends over 16 amino acids. Germline CDR1 is MDHEN and CDR2 is SYDVKM. The CDR3 nucleotides read TGTGCCAGCGAGTTCAGGGGAACTAGCTCTGGAAACACCATATATTTT. Protein sequence: CASEFRGTSSGNTIYF.

This clonotype has at least ten counts. J is TRBJ1-6 and V is TRBV12-3 or TRBV12-4, with 12 positions matching TRBD1. This CDR3 contains 15 residues. Trimming at V came to 5 bases and at J to 6 bases, leaving 2 bases not matched to a gene. The CDR3 nucleotides read TGTGCCAGCAGTCCGGGACAGGGGGCTAATTCACCCCTCCACTTT. This translates into CASSPGQGANSPLHF.

This clonotype appeared a few times. V usage is TRBV10-3 and J usage is TRBJ2-3; D unresolved. Looked up from germline, CDR1 is ENHRY and CDR2 is SYGVKD. This CDR3 is built from 12 residues. The V and J ends lost 3 bases and 4 bases respectively, with 5 bases between them. CDR3: CAISDMADTQYF. Written as DNA, the CDR3 is TGTGCCATCAGTGATATGGCAGATACGCAGTATTTT.

For this clonotype: Given the absence of the conserved phenylalanine or tryptophan at the CDR3 end, a read error is likely. The rearrangement joins TRBV12-5 to TRBJ1-1; tentative D call: TRBD1 (6 bases). V was pared by 1 base and J by 2 bases, with 17 bases between. Germline V gene lookup returns CDR1 LGHNT and CDR2 FRNRAP. The CDR3 extends over 17 amino acids. The CDR3 region is CASGLGGEGDKNTEAFS. Written as DNA, the CDR3 is TGTGCTAGTGGTTTGGGAGGAGAAGGGGACAAAAACACTGAAGCTTTCTCT.